The T cell receptor (beta chain) under discussion was sequenced for a study of identical twins. CDR3 length equals 13 residues. Germline V gene lookup returns CDR1 DFQATT and CDR2 SNEGSKA (reference sequence). With 6 bases removed from V and 3 bases from J, the gap between germline ends came to 14 bases. The study, taken as a whole, reports: Donors were not followed over many years; analysis was cross-sectional.

Each CDR3 protein gets one entry after TCRdb re-called the 5' RACE reads with MiXCR. The sample contains 1.5 million to 2 million distinct CDR3 sequences, roughly 35% of which appear only once. Concerning this clonotype itself: The antigen is not known.

The sample was cord blood. The chain joins TRBV20-1 to TRBJ1-2; D is unresolved. The sequence was collected from a newborn girl in good health. CDR3 DNA: TGCAGTGCCTCCCGTGGCCGGGACTATGGCTACACCTTC. Translated, it gives CSASRGRDYGYTF.